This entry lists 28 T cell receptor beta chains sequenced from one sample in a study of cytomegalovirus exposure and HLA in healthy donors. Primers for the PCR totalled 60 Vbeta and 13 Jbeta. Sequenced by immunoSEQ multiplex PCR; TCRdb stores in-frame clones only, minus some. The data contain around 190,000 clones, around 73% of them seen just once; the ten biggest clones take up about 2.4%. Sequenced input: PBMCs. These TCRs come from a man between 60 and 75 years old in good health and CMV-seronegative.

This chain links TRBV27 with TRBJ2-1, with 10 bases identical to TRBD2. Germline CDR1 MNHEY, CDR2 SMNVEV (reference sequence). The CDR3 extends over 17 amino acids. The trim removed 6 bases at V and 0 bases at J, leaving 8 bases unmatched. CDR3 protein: CASSPGLASSSYNEQFF. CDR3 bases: TGTGCCAGCAGCCCGGGACTAGCGTCTAGCTCCTACAATGAGCAGTTCTTC.

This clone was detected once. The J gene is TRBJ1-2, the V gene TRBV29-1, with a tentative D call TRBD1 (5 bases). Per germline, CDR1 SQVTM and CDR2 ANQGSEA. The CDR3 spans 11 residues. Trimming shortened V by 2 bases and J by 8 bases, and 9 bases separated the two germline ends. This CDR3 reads CSVEPEGGYTF. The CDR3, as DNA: TGCAGCGTTGAACCGGAGGGGGGCTACACCTTC.

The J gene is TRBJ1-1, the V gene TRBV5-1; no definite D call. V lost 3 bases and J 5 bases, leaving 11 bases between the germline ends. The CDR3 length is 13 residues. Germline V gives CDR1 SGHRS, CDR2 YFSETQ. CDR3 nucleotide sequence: TGCGCCAGCAGCTCTTCGGCAGGAACTGAAGCTTTCTTT. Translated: CASSSSAGTEAFF.

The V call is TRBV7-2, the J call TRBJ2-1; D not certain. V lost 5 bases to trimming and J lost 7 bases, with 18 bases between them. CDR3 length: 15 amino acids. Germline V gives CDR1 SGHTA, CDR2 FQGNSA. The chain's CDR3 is CASSLIVRPRNEQFF. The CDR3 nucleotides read TGTGCCAGCAGCCTTATTGTGAGGCCTCGGAATGAGCAGTTCTTC.

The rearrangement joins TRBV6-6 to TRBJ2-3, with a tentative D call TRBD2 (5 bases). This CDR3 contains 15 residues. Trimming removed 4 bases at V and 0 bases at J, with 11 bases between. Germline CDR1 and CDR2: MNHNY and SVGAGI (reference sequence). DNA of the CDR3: TGTGCCAGCAGTTGGGAGAACCCTAGCACAGATACGCAGTATTTT. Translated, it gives CASSWENPSTDTQYF.

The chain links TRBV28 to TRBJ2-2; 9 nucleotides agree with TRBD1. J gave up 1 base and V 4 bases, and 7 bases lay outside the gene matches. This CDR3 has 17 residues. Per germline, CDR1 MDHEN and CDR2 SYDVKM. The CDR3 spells CASSSGTGNWNTGELFF. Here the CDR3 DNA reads TGTGCCAGCAGTTCCGGGACAGGGAATTGGAACACCGGGGAGCTGTTTTTT.

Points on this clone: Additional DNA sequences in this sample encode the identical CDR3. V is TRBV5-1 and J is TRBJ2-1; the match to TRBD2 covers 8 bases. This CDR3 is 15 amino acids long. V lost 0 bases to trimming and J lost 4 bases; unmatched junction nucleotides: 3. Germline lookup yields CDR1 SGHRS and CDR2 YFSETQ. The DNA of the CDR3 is TGCGCCAGCAGCTTGGGGGGACTAGGTTACAATGAGCAGTTCTTC. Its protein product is CASSLGGLGYNEQFF.

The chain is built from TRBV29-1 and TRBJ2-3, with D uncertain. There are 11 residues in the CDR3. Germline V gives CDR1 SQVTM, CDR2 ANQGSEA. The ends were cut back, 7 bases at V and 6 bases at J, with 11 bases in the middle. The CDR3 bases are TGCAGCGCTGGTCGGGTCGATACGCAGTATTTT. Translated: CSAGRVDTQYF.

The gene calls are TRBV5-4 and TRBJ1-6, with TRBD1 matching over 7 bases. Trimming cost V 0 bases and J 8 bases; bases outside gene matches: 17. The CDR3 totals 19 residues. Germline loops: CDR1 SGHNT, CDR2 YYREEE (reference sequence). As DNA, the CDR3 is TGTGCCAGCAGCTTGGAGCATTCGTTTCGGACAGGTGGAGATTCACCCCTCCACTTT. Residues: CASSLEHSFRTGGDSPLHF.

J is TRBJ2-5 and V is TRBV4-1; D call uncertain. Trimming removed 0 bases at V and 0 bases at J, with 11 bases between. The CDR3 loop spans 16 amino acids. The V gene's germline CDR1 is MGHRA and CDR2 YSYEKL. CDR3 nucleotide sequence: TGCGCCAGCAGCCAAGAGTACGGTAGCAACCAAGAGACCCAGTACTTC. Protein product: CASSQEYGSNQETQYF.

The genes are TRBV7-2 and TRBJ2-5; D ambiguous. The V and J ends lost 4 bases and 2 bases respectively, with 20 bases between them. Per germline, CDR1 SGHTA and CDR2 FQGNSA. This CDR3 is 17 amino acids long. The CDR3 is CASSSRLWAKPQETQYF. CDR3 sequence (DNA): TGTGCCAGCAGCTCCCGCCTCTGGGCTAAACCGCAAGAGACCCAGTACTTC.

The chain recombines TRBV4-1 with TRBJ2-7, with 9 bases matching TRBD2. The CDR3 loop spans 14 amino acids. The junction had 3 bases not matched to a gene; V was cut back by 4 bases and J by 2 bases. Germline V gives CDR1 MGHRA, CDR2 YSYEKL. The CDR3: CASSRGLAPYEQYF. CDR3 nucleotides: TGCGCCAGCAGCCGGGGACTAGCCCCCTACGAGCAGTACTTC.

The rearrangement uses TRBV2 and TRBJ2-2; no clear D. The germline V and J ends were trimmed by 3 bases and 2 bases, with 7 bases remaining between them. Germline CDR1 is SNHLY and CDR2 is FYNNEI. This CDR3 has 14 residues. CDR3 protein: CASSELSNTGELFF. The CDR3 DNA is TGTGCCAGCAGTGAGTTAAGCAACACCGGGGAGCTGTTTTTT.

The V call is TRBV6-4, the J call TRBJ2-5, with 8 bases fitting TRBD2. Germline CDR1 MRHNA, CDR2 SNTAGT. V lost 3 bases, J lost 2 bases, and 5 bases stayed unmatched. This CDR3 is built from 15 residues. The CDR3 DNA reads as TGTGCCAGCAGTGATACGGGGGGGCCACAAGAGACCCAGTACTTC. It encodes CASSDTGGPQETQYF.

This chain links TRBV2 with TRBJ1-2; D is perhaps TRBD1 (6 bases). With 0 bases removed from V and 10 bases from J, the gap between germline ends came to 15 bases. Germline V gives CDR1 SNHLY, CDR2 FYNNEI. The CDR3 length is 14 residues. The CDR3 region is CASSEANRDNDYTF. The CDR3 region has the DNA TGTGCCAGCAGTGAAGCCAACCGGGACAATGACTACACCTTC.

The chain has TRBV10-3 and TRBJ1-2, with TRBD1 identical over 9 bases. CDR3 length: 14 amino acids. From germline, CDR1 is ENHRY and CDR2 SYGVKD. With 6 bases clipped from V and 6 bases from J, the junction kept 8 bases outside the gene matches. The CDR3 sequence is CAISPQGARDGYTF. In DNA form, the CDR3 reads TGTGCCATCAGCCCACAGGGGGCGCGGGATGGCTACACCTTC.

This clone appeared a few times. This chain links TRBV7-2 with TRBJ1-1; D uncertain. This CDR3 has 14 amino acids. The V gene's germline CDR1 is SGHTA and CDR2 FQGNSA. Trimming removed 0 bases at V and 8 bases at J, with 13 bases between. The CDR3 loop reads CASSLAIGGREAFF. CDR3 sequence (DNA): TGTGCCAGCAGCTTAGCGATCGGAGGGCGAGAAGCTTTCTTT.

The CDR3 sequence is CASSGSLAGGPYNEQFF. CDR3 bases: TGTGCCAGCAGCGGTTCATTAGCGGGAGGGCCCTACAATGAGCAGTTCTTC. The rearrangement joins TRBV9 to TRBJ2-1; 11 nucleotides align to TRBD2. The CDR3 extends over 17 amino acids. Germline V gene data show CDR1 as SGDLS and CDR2 as YYNGEE. V lost 3 bases, J lost 2 bases, and 7 bases stayed unmatched. Full variable domain (rest looked up from reference TRBV9 and TRBJ2-1): DSGVTQTPKHLITATGQRVTLRCSPRSGDLSVYWYQQSLDQGLQFLIQYYNGEERAKGNILERFSAQQFPDLHSELNLSSLELGDSALYFCASSGSLAGGPYNEQFFGPGTRLTVL.

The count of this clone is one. The CDR3 sequence: CASSLARWQGIQNTEAFF. The CDR3 region has the DNA TGTGCCAGCAGCTTAGCGCGGTGGCAGGGGATACAGAACACTGAAGCTTTCTTT. The chain combines TRBV7-8 with TRBJ1-1; D possibly corresponds to TRBD1 (6 bases). Germline CDR1 and CDR2: SGHVS and FQNEAQ. V lost 0 bases to trimming and J lost 1 base, with 18 bases between them. The CDR3 totals 18 residues. The full variable domain, with the rest looked up from reference TRBV7-8 and TRBJ1-1, is GAGVSQSPRYKVAKRGQDVALRCDPISGHVSLFWYQQALGQGPEFLTYFQNEAQLDKSGLPSDRFFAERPEGSVSTLKIQRTQQEDSAVYLCASSLARWQGIQNTEAFFGQGTRLTVV.

The CDR3 loop is CASSETRYEQYF. The CDR3 coding sequence is TGTGCCAGCAGTGAGACCAGGTACGAGCAGTACTTC. The chain couples TRBV2 to TRBJ2-7; no clear D. Germline-derived CDR1 and CDR2 are SNHLY and FYNNEI. Trimming removed 3 bases from V and 4 bases from J, with 7 bases in between. The CDR3 is 12 residues long.

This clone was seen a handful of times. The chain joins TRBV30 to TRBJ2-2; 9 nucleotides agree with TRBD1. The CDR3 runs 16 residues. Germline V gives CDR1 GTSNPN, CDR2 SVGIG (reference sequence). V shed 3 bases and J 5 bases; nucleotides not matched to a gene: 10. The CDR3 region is CAWSKTTGGGTGELFF. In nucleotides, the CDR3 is TGTGCCTGGAGCAAAACGACAGGGGGGGGGACCGGGGAGCTGTTTTTT.

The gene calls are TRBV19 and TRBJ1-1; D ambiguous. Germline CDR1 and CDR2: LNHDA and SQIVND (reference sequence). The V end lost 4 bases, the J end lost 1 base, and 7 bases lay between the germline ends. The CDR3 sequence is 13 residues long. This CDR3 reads CASSTRRNTEAFF. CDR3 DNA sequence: TGTGCCAGTAGTACACGGAGGAACACTGAAGCTTTCTTT.

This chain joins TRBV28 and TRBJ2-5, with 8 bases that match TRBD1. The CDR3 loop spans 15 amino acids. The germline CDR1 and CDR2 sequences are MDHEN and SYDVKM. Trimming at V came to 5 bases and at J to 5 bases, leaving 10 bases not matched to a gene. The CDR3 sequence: CASSQTGGFRETQYF. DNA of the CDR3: TGTGCCAGCAGTCAAACAGGGGGGTTTCGGGAGACCCAGTACTTC.

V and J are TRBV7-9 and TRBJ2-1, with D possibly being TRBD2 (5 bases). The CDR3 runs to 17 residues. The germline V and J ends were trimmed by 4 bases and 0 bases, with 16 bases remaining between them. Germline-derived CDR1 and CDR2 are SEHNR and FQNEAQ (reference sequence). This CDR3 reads CASSWGDTSSSYNEQFF. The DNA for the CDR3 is TGTGCCAGCAGCTGGGGAGACACGTCGAGCTCCTACAATGAGCAGTTCTTC.

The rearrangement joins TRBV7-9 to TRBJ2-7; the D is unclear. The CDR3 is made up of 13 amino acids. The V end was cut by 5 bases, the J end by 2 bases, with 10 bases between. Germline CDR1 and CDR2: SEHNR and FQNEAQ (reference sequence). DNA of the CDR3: TGTGCCAGCAGCCCCGAACAGCCCTACGAGCAGTACTTC. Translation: CASSPEQPYEQYF.

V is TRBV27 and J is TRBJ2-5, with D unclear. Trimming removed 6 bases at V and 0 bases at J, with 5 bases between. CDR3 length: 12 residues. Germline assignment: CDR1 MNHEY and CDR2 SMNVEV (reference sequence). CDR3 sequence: CASSPDQETQYF. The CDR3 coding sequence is TGTGCCAGCAGCCCCGACCAAGAGACCCAGTACTTC.

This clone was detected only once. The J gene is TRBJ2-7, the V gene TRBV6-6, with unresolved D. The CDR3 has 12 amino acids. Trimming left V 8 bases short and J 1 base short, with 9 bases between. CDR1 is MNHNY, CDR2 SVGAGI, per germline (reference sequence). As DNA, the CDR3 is TGTGCCAGCGACGGCGGTTCCTACGAGCAGTACTTC. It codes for CASDGGSYEQYF.

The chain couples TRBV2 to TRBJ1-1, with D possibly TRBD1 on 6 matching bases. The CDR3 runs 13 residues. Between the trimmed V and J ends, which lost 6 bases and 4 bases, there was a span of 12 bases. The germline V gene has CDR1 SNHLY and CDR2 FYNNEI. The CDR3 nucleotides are TGTGCCAGCAGCCACAGGGTCACCACTGAAGCTTTCTTT. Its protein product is CASSHRVTTEAFF.